This T cell receptor (beta chain) comes out of a study of PD-L1 blockade in urothelial cancer. Only in-frame clones appear in the TCRdb table, and some are missing; sequencing was by immunoSEQ multiplex PCR. The data hold roughly 50,000 clones, with 70% to 90% observed a single time. Germline CDR1 reads MNHEY; CDR2 reads SVGAGI. Trimming took 5 bases from V and 8 from J, leaving 15 bases between them. The CDR3 runs to 13 residues. This sequence was found in a man in his fifties or sixties with urothelial cancer. This specimen was PBMCs, taken around atezolizumab (anti-PD-L1) treatment. The rearrangement uses TRBV6-5 and TRBJ1-2, with a tentative D call TRBD1 (6 bases). CDR3 nucleotide sequence: TGTGCCAGCAGTGCCGACAGGTTAAAAGGCTACACCTTC. Amino acids: CASSADRLKGYTF.